This entry is about one TCR beta chain. Its target antigen remains unknown. The sample holds no much larger clone one base away, and base qualities are not on file. The sample belongs to a study of T cell responses to AZD1222 COVID-19 vaccine (dated by TCRdb to 2020 to 2023). With regard to the full study: TCR sequencing was performed for 230 to 250 trial participants, of whom 200 to 220 were given two doses of AZD1222 and 26 were given two doses of MenACWY control vaccine. Trial participants were enrolled into age subgroups of 18-55, 56-69 and 70-plus years, which contained 148, 28 and 57 TCR-sequenced participants, respectively.

The sample's time point label, decoded: about 28 days (+/-7) after the second vaccine dose. AZD1222 recipients given second doses at about 4 weeks or at about 12 weeks were pooled, since spike-specific TCR depth and breadth were not found to differ between the two schedules. The vaccinee samples were drawn from two UK trials, COV001 and COV002, one of which was a single-blind randomized controlled phase 2/3 trial testing AZD1222 (ChAdOx1 nCoV-19) in healthy adults. For TCRbeta chain sequencing, PBMC samples from trial participants were taken at day 0 and at day 28 after the second dose. Results the study describes overall, beyond this receptor: Reportedly, almost half of the unique spike-specific TCRs recognized epitopes lying outside the regions that are mutated in the B.1.351 and B.1.1.7 variants. Only six AZD1222 recipients were SARS-CoV-2 seropositive at baseline, limiting conclusions about previously exposed vaccinees. Spike-specific TCR breadth and depth rose significantly after two AZD1222 doses compared with day 0 and with MenACWY recipients. Participants were mostly white British, with more females than males. The authors suggested clonal diversity may have been underestimated. In the small 56-69-year group, the increase in depth fell short of significance, most likely because of low power. No day 14 peak-response samples were available, so repertoires were characterized only after the peak T cell response. CD4 TCRs associated with the vaccine covered the entire spike protein, and the dominant responses were in regions 160-218 and 743-854.

The CDR3 spans 12 residues, from the cysteine through the phenylalanine. The DNA shown is the 36-base CDR3, in frame from base 1. V is pared back by 7 bases and J by 8 bases, with 11 bases lying between the germline termini. CDR1 and CDR2, looked up from the germline V gene, are MDHEN and SYDVKM. The CDR3 regions of human TCRbeta chains were analyzed by immunosequencing. On the authors' methods: Repertoire TCRs were matched against a reference library of SARS-CoV-2-specific TCRs generated with the MIRA antigen-specificity platform. Breadth was defined as the fraction of unique TCRs that were SARS-CoV-2-associated, and depth was defined as the fraction of total T cells that were SARS-CoV-2-associated. Using the MIRA data, every spike-specific TCR was mapped to the spike region that the TCR reacted to and assigned to either a CD4 or a CD8 class. Log10-transformed breadth and depth values were compared by one-way ANOVA with Sidak's multiple comparisons tests. TCRdb provides this immuneACCESS table in a form limited to in-frame rearrangements. Some clones are lacking; in checked studies, under half of them reflect an unresolved V gene, and why the rest are absent is not known. The DNA was the basis for D and trimming; V, J and clone size are from that table. Within this sample are 190,000 or so clones, with approximately 90% of them counted one time only. The ten top clones hold under 4% of the sample.

The sequencing here drew on peripheral blood, taken 28 days after the second AZD1222 dose. In this chain, TRBV28 is recombined with TRBJ2-2, with the D gene not clear enough to name. The TCR comes from an adult who received the AZD1222 COVID-19 vaccine. CDR3 sequence: CASTTSRGELFF. The nucleotide sequence reads as follows: TGTGCCAGCACGACTTCCCGGGGGGAGCTGTTTTTT.